This T cell receptor (beta chain) was sequenced in a study of T cell repertoires in cytomegalovirus infection. With 8 bases removed from V and 1 base from J, the gap between germline ends came to 11 bases. The CDR3 runs to 13 residues. The germline gives CDR1 SGHVS, CDR2 FQNEAQ. In this sample, this clonotype turned up many times. TCRdb fed the reads into MiXCR, producing one record per CDR3 protein. The data contain around 740,000 distinct CDR3 sequences, about 40% of them singletons. Sequencing used PBMCs. J is TRBJ1-2 and V is TRBV7-8, with D perhaps matching TRBD1 (5 bases). This sequence originates from a human donor in good health (CMV status not recorded). Some clones in this sample may be carry-over from other donors' samples. CDR3 sequence (DNA): TGTGCCAGCGGGACGGGAAGTAACTATGGCTACACCTTC. The encoded protein is CASGTGSNYGYTF.